The present entry profiles one T cell receptor beta chain with its context. The antigen is undetermined. This sample is part of a study of shared clonotypes between healthy human individuals. Points from the study as a whole: Limitation of the genetic and exposure-history diversity represented came from the few donors.

Germline V gene lookup returns CDR1 MNHEY and CDR2 SMNVEV (reference sequence). The CDR3 sequence is 14 residues long. V dropped 6 bases and J dropped 5 bases, with 17 bases sitting between them. Produced via immunoSEQ multiplex PCR; TCRdb's table is partial and in-frame only. The sample includes 780,000 or so clones, 72% of them seen just once. The source of this sequence is a young woman in good health. Material for sequencing was memory CD4+ T cells sorted from blood. Subset in this sample: CD45RA-negative fraction. The rearrangement joins TRBV27 to TRBJ2-7; no clear D. CDR3 DNA sequence: TGTGCCAGCAGACTACTCATCGGCGGTCACGAGCAGTACTTC. Protein sequence: CASRLLIGGHEQYF.